The next 20 T cell receptor beta chains were all read from a single sample in a study of cytomegalovirus exposure and HLA in healthy donors. Primers included in the PCR were 60 Vbeta and 13 Jbeta primers. Repertoires were generated with immunoSEQ multiplex PCR, while TCRdb's copy carries only in-frame clones and drops some. The sample data list about 140,000 clones. The sequencing input was PBMCs. The receptors were gathered from a male donor in good health and CMV-seronegative.

The CDR3 protein is CASSQDPVEDEQFF. The CDR3 DNA reads TGTGCCAGCAGCCAAGATCCGGTTGAGGATGAGCAGTTCTTC. The gene calls are TRBV4-2 and TRBJ2-1; D unclear. Per germline, CDR1 LGHNA and CDR2 YNFKEQ. This CDR3 spans 14 amino acids. V gave up 0 bases and J gave up 8 bases, with 11 bases separating them.

Written as DNA, the CDR3 is TGCGCCAGCAGTCAATACCCGGGATACACTGAAGCTTTCTTT. Its protein product is CASSQYPGYTEAFF. The V call is TRBV23-1, the J call TRBJ1-1; no clear D gene. TRBV23-1 qualifies as an ORF whose function is uncertain. The CDR3 covers 14 residues. V was shortened by 1 base and J by 3 bases, with 9 bases between the two germline ends.

The chain combines TRBV9 with TRBJ2-1; TRBD1 or TRBD2 may be the D gene (11 bases each). Germline V gene sequence: CDR1 SGDLS, CDR2 YYNGEE. V lost 4 bases and J 7 bases, leaving 30 bases between the germline ends. This CDR3 comprises 19 residues. CDR3 in DNA: TGTGCCAGCAGCCTGACCGGGACAGGGGGGGCTAGCGGGAGGAATGAGCAGTTCTTC. Translating gives CASSLTGTGGASGRNEQFF.

V usage is TRBV14 and J usage is TRBJ2-5; TRBD2 matches at 7 bases. CDR1 and CDR2 (germline): SGHDN, FVKESK. The length of the CDR3 is 17 residues. V gave up 2 bases and J gave up 3 bases; unmatched junction bases: 12. Here the CDR3 reads CASSQSKTSPSEETQYF. CDR3 in DNA: TGTGCCAGCAGCCAAAGTAAGACTAGCCCTTCGGAAGAGACCCAGTACTTC.

This sequence joins TRBV7-2 and TRBJ2-1, with 7 positions matching TRBD1. Germline values: CDR1 SGHTA, CDR2 FQGNSA. The CDR3 covers 18 residues. After removal of 1 base from V and 0 bases from J, the junction contained 9 bases not matched to a gene. CDR3 region: CASSLVRKGASSYNEQFF. The CDR3 region has the DNA TGTGCCAGCAGCTTAGTAAGGAAGGGGGCGAGCTCCTACAATGAGCAGTTCTTC.

The rearrangement joins TRBV11-3 to TRBJ2-5; TRBD1 might be the D (6 bases). The CDR3 runs to 15 residues. CDR1 is SGHNT and CDR2 is YENEEA in the germline V gene. Between the trimmed V and J ends, which lost 3 bases and 3 bases, there was a span of 14 bases. The CDR3 DNA reads as TGTGCCAGCAGCTTGGGTGGATGGACAGAAGAGACCCAGTACTTC. Amino acid sequence: CASSLGGWTEETQYF.

The rearrangement uses TRBV5-6 and TRBJ1-1; D might be TRBD1 (6 bases). Looked up from germline, CDR1 is SGHDT and CDR2 is YYEEEE. The CDR3 is 14 amino acids. Between the trimmed V and J ends, which lost 4 bases and 4 bases, there was a span of 14 bases. The CDR3 DNA is TGTGCCAGCAGCCTGGACAGAATGAGCACTGAAGCTTTCTTT. Translation: CASSLDRMSTEAFF.

V gene TRBV5-5 combines with J gene TRBJ1-1, with a possible D match to TRBD1 (5 bases). Germline CDR1 and CDR2: SGHKS and YYEKEE (reference sequence). The CDR3 is 12 amino acids. The germline V and J ends were trimmed by 0 bases and 8 bases, with 8 bases remaining between them. In DNA form, the CDR3 reads TGTGCCAGCAGCTTGGCGGACAAGGAAGCTTTCTTT. This sequence encodes CASSLADKEAFF.

The chain carries TRBV9 and TRBJ2-2; 14 bases fit TRBD2. CDR1 and CDR2 (germline): SGDLS, YYNGEE. V lost 0 bases, J lost 4 bases, and 2 bases stayed unmatched. CDR3 size: 17 residues. CDR3: CASSVGLAGGLTGELFF. The CDR3 DNA sequence: TGTGCCAGCAGCGTAGGACTAGCGGGGGGGCTCACCGGGGAGCTGTTTTTT.

This rearrangement joins TRBV9 to TRBJ2-6, with a possible D match to TRBD2 (5 bases). The CDR3 is 17 amino acids. V lost 0 bases to trimming and J lost 0 bases, with 10 bases between them. Per the germline V gene, CDR1 is SGDLS and CDR2 is YYNGEE. CDR3 DNA: TGTGCCAGCAGCGTAGTTCGGGGAATCTCTGGGGCCAACGTCCTGACTTTC. This encodes CASSVVRGISGANVLTF.

The gene calls are TRBV14 and TRBJ1-3; D perhaps matches TRBD1 (5 bases). This CDR3 is 18 amino acids long. Trimming stripped 0 bases from V and 1 base from J, with 16 bases between. Germline values: CDR1 SGHDN, CDR2 FVKESK. Written as DNA, the CDR3 is TGTGCCAGCAGCCAAGATTGGCGAGACAGACCTTCTGGAAACACCATATATTTT. It encodes CASSQDWRDRPSGNTIYF.

The V and J genes are TRBV28 and TRBJ1-3, with D unresolved. Germline V gene sequence: CDR1 MDHEN, CDR2 SYDVKM. Trimming took 8 bases from V and 0 from J, leaving 11 bases between them. The CDR3 runs to 14 residues. CDR3 nucleotide sequence: TGTGCCAGCTATTCATGGAGCTCTGGAAACACCATATATTTT. The encoded protein is CASYSWSSGNTIYF.

Turning to this clone: Relative to the germline gene, one junction end is altered; a read error may explain this. The rearrangement joins TRBV28 to TRBJ2-5; possible D gene TRBD2, 7 bases. The CDR3 runs to 15 residues. Germline V gene data show CDR1 as MDHEN and CDR2 as SYDVKM. The CDR3 loop is CAGSLAGGGGETQYF. Written as DNA, the CDR3 is TGTGCCGGCAGTTTGGCCGGGGGCGGGGGAGAGACCCAGTACTTC.

This chain uses TRBV11-2 with TRBJ2-5; D not resolved. The V gene lost 7 bases and the J gene lost 5 bases, with 8 bases spanning the gap. CDR1 is SGHAT, CDR2 FQNNGV, per germline. This CDR3 region has 11 residues. The DNA for the CDR3 is TGTGCCAGCACCATGAGGGAGACCCAGTACTTC. Its translation is CASTMRETQYF.

CDR3: CASSVGEGRTTYEQYF. The DNA of the CDR3 is TGTGCCAGCAGCGTAGGAGAGGGGAGGACCACCTACGAGCAGTACTTC. The chain has TRBV9 and TRBJ2-7; a weak D match, TRBD2 (6 bases). V was clipped by 0 bases and J by 2 bases, with 15 bases between them. This CDR3 is built from 16 residues. Germline lookup yields CDR1 SGDLS and CDR2 YYNGEE.

This chain uses TRBV11-2 with TRBJ1-1; TRBD1 matches at 7 bases. The CDR3 length is 14 residues. V shed 2 bases, J shed 5 bases, and the junction held 5 bases outside the gene matches. Germline loops: CDR1 SGHAT, CDR2 FQNNGV. The CDR3 here is CASSLRQGKTEAFF. DNA for the CDR3: TGTGCCAGCAGCTTAAGACAGGGAAAGACTGAAGCTTTCTTT.

The rearrangement joins TRBV19 to TRBJ1-2; 7 nucleotides align to TRBD1. The length of the CDR3 is 13 residues. The trim removed 4 bases at V and 8 bases at J, leaving 7 bases unmatched. Germline loops: CDR1 LNHDA, CDR2 SQIVND (reference sequence). The CDR3 DNA is TGTGCCAGTAGTAAACCGGGACAGCGGGGCTACACCTTC. Residues: CASSKPGQRGYTF. The entire variable domain, with the rest obtained from reference TRBV19 and TRBJ1-2, is as follows: DGGITQSPKYLFRKEGQNVTLSCEQNLNHDAMYWYRQDPGQGLRLIYYSQIVNDFQKGDIAEGYSVSREKKESFPLTVTSAQKNPTAFYLCASSKPGQRGYTFGSGTRLTVV.

This chain uses TRBV27 with TRBJ1-6; D gene unclear. The CDR3 is made up of 14 amino acids. V was trimmed by 7 bases and J by 0 bases, leaving 7 bases between them. CDR1 is MNHEY and CDR2 is SMNVEV in the germline V gene (reference sequence). The CDR3 DNA sequence: TGTGCCAGCACTTCGAGCTCCTATAATTCACCCCTCCACTTT. This sequence encodes CASTSSSYNSPLHF.

The genes are TRBV10-3 and TRBJ2-7; D possibly corresponds to TRBD1 (5 bases). The CDR3 has 12 amino acids. Trimming cost V 6 bases and J 6 bases, with 12 bases left between them. The germline V gene has CDR1 ENHRY and CDR2 SYGVKD. The CDR3: CAISRTSFEQYF. The CDR3 DNA follows: TGTGCCATCAGCCGGACATCATTCGAGCAGTACTTC.

This chain links TRBV5-1 with TRBJ1-4; D is ambiguous. This CDR3 region has 15 residues. The V end was cut by 0 bases, the J end by 0 bases, with 6 bases between. Germline V gene lookup returns CDR1 SGHRS and CDR2 YFSETQ. CDR3 nucleotides: TGCGCCAGCAGCTTGGCGGTCTCAACTAATGAAAAACTGTTTTTT. Amino acid sequence: CASSLAVSTNEKLFF.